The 29 T cell receptor beta chains below come from one sample, sequenced in a study of control samples from healthy donors and cancer patients. Clones were sequenced by immunoSEQ multiplex PCR, and TCRdb holds only the in-frame ones, with some missing. The repertoire includes almost 90,000 clones, 86% of them detected once, and around 21% sits in the top ten. The sequenced sample was blood. The origin of the receptors is a man under 40 in good health.

The chain combines TRBV7-2 with TRBJ2-1; 11 nucleotides align to TRBD2. Trimming took 3 bases from V and 10 from J; bases not matched to a gene: 8. CDR3 length: 15 amino acids. The germline V gene has CDR1 SGHTA and CDR2 FQGNSA. This CDR3 is CASSFTSGGPREQFF. Here the CDR3 DNA reads TGTGCCAGCAGCTTTACTAGCGGGGGTCCGCGGGAGCAGTTCTTC.

V and J are TRBV28 and TRBJ2-5; D may be TRBD2 (7 bases). V was pared by 6 bases and J by 5 bases, with 19 bases between. The CDR3 runs 15 residues. CDR1 is MDHEN, CDR2 SYDVKM, per germline. CDR3 residues: CASSRGRGRLETQYF. CDR3 in DNA: TGTGCCAGCAGCCGCGGGCGGGGGCGCCTGGAGACCCAGTACTTC.

The rearrangement uses TRBV11-2 and TRBJ1-5, with D unclear. The ends were cut back, 0 bases at V and 6 bases at J, with 6 bases in the middle. Germline loops: CDR1 SGHAT, CDR2 FQNNGV. This CDR3 has 13 amino acids. The CDR3 region is CASSLDEGQPQHF. DNA of the CDR3: TGTGCCAGCAGCTTAGATGAGGGTCAGCCCCAGCATTTT.

This clone appeared once. This rearrangement joins TRBV12-3 or TRBV12-4 to TRBJ1-1; D is ambiguous. This CDR3 comprises 11 residues. Trimming cost V 3 bases and J 5 bases, with 4 bases left between them. As DNA, the CDR3 is TGTGCCAGCAGTTTGGAGACTGAAGCTTTCTTT. Translation: CASSLETEAFF.

This clone has only a few counts. This chain uses TRBV27 with TRBJ2-7, with D possibly TRBD1 on 6 matching bases. Germline V CDR1 and CDR2: MNHEY, SMNVEV (reference sequence). The V end lost 5 bases, the J end lost 4 bases, and 12 bases lay between the germline ends. The length of the CDR3 is 13 residues. CDR3 loop: CASSRTANYEQYF. The CDR3 DNA follows: TGTGCCAGCAGTCGGACAGCAAATTACGAGCAGTACTTC.

This sequence joins TRBV5-6 and TRBJ2-2, with D hard to call. CDR1 is SGHDT and CDR2 is YYEEEE in the germline V gene. The CDR3 covers 13 residues. V was cut by 4 bases and J by 5 bases, with 9 bases left in between. In DNA form, the CDR3 reads TGTGCCAGCAGCCGCCGGCAGACCGGGGAGCTGTTTTTT. It is translated as CASSRRQTGELFF.

The chain uses TRBV4-1 and TRBJ2-3, with D unresolved. The V end was cut by 1 base, the J end by 2 bases, with 1 base between. The length of the CDR3 is 12 residues. Per germline, CDR1 MGHRA and CDR2 YSYEKL. CDR3 in amino acids: CASSQATDTQYF. The CDR3 DNA reads as TGCGCCAGCAGCCAAGCCACAGATACGCAGTATTTT.

This chain connects TRBV10-3 to TRBJ1-2; 12 nucleotides line up with TRBD1. The CDR3 is 15 amino acids. Germline assignment: CDR1 ENHRY and CDR2 SYGVKD. V lost 4 bases and J lost 5; bases outside the gene matches: 5. The CDR3 bases are TGTGCCATCAGTGCGGGACAGGGGGCGGGTTATGGCTACACCTTC. Residues: CAISAGQGAGYGYTF.

The CDR3 protein is CASTWGDNSPLHF. The CDR3, as DNA: TGTGCCAGCACATGGGGGGACAATTCACCCCTCCACTTT. This chain uses TRBV6-5 with TRBJ1-6, with D possibly being TRBD1 (5 bases). CDR1 is MNHEY and CDR2 is SVGAGI in the germline V gene. The CDR3 is 13 residues long. With 7 bases removed from V and 7 bases from J, the gap between germline ends came to 11 bases.

V gene TRBV7-2 combines with J gene TRBJ2-5; TRBD2 agrees at 7 bases. V lost 3 bases and J lost 4; bases outside the gene matches: 2. This CDR3 is built from 13 residues. Germline CDR1 and CDR2: SGHTA and FQGNSA. CDR3 coding DNA: TGTGCCAGCAGCTTCGGGGGGAGAGAGACCCAGTACTTC. It yields the protein CASSFGGRETQYF.

The chain links TRBV7-9 to TRBJ1-1, with 7 bases matching TRBD1. Germline V gives CDR1 SEHNR, CDR2 FQNEAQ (reference sequence). The CDR3 runs to 14 residues. V lost 4 bases to trimming and J lost 4 bases; unmatched junction nucleotides: 6. Here the CDR3 reads CASSSTGSATEAFF. CDR3 sequence (DNA): TGTGCCAGCAGCTCGACAGGGTCAGCCACTGAAGCTTTCTTT.

The genes are TRBV10-1 and TRBJ1-1; TRBD1 is a possible D gene (5 bases). The germline V and J ends were trimmed by 2 bases and 5 bases, with 9 bases remaining between them. The germline CDR1 and CDR2 sequences are WNHNN and SYGVQD (reference sequence). CDR3 length: 13 residues. In DNA form, the CDR3 reads TGCGCCAGCAGTGAGACCGGGGGTACTGAAGCTTTCTTT. Translated, it gives CASSETGGTEAFF.

V usage is TRBV11-2 and J usage is TRBJ2-2, with unresolved D. CDR1 is SGHAT, CDR2 FQNNGV, per germline. V was trimmed by 2 bases and J by 3 bases, leaving 13 bases between them. The CDR3 runs to 16 residues. The chain's CDR3 is CASSLNQNHYTGELFF. In nucleotides, the CDR3 is TGTGCCAGCAGCTTAAACCAGAACCACTACACCGGGGAGCTGTTTTTT. The whole variable domain, remainder taken from reference TRBV11-2 and TRBJ2-2, is EAGVAQSPRYKIIEKRQSVAFWCNPISGHATLYWYQQILGQGPKLLIQFQNNGVVDDSQLPKDRFSAERLKGVDSTLKIQPAKLEDSAVYLCASSLNQNHYTGELFFGEGSRLTVL.

The chain links TRBV6-2 or TRBV6-3 to TRBJ2-2; maybe TRBD1 (6 bases). Trimming pared 5 bases from V and 0 bases from J, leaving 13 bases between. CDR1 is MNHEY and CDR2 is SVGEGT in the germline V gene. The CDR3 loop spans 16 amino acids. This CDR3 is CASSRQVPANTGELFF. The CDR3 DNA reads as TGTGCCAGCAGTCGACAGGTCCCCGCGAACACCGGGGAGCTGTTTTTT.

The chain couples TRBV7-2 to TRBJ2-3, with D possibly being TRBD2 (6 bases). The CDR3 runs 15 residues. V lost 3 bases to trimming and J lost 2 bases, with 12 bases between them. The V gene's germline CDR1 is SGHTA and CDR2 FQGNSA. The CDR3 bases are TGTGCCAGCAGCTTGGAGGGCGGTTTCACAGATACGCAGTATTTT. Its protein is CASSLEGGFTDTQYF. The full variable domain, in which reference TRBV7-2 and TRBJ2-3 provide the parts outside the CDR3, is GAGVSQSPSNKVTEKGKDVELRCDPISGHTALYWYRQSLGQGLEFLIYFQGNSAPDKSGLPSDRFSAERTGGSVSTLTIQRTQQEDSAVYLCASSLEGGFTDTQYFGPGTRLTVL.

DNA of the CDR3: TGTGCCAGCTCAACGGCGCAGCCGGGTGCGCAGGGGGGAGGCTACACCTTC. The encoded protein is CASSTAQPGAQGGGYTF. This chain uses TRBV18 with TRBJ1-2, with 7 bases lining up with TRBD1. The CDR3 runs 17 residues. Germline CDR1 KGHSH, CDR2 LQKENI. The ends lost 5 bases at V and 8 bases at J; junction bases unmatched: 20.

The CDR3 region is CATSRVRQGRTGELFF. CDR3 DNA: TGTGCCACCAGCAGAGTCAGGCAGGGTAGGACCGGGGAGCTGTTTTTT. The chain joins TRBV15 to TRBJ2-2, with a tentative D call TRBD1 (5 bases). This CDR3 has 16 residues. Deletions cut 1 base from V and 5 bases from J, with 14 bases between. Germline CDR1 and CDR2: LNHNV and YYDKDF (reference sequence).

This chain uses TRBV4-1 with TRBJ2-2; 7 bases map to TRBD1. This CDR3 has 15 amino acids. Germline V CDR1 and CDR2: MGHRA, YSYEKL. Germline trimming cut 3 bases from V and 2 bases from J; bases unmatched to any gene: 3. The CDR3, as DNA: TGCGCCAGCAGCCAGGGACAGACAAACACCGGGGAGCTGTTTTTT. It translates to CASSQGQTNTGELFF.

The chain carries TRBV9 and TRBJ2-2, with 7 bases that match TRBD2. The V and J ends lost 4 bases and 7 bases, in that order; junction bases with no gene match: 4. The CDR3 has 13 residues. Germline CDR1 SGDLS, CDR2 YYNGEE. CDR3 in DNA: TGTGCCAGCAGCCAGACTAGCTTCGGGGAGCTGTTTTTT. Encoded protein: CASSQTSFGELFF. Using reference TRBV9 and TRBJ2-2 for the parts outside the CDR3, the full variable domain is DSGVTQTPKHLITATGQRVTLRCSPRSGDLSVYWYQQSLDQGLQFLIQYYNGEERAKGNILERFSAQQFPDLHSELNLSSLELGDSALYFCASSQTSFGELFFGEGSRLTVL.

The chain recombines TRBV30 with TRBJ1-1, with D perhaps TRBD1 (5 bases). This CDR3 is 14 amino acids long. Trimming removed 1 base from V and 3 bases from J, with 12 bases in between. Germline V gives CDR1 GTSNPN, CDR2 SVGIG (reference sequence). CDR3 in DNA: TGTGCCTGGAGTGGGTTCGGGGGAGACACTGAAGCTTTCTTT. Its translation: CAWSGFGGDTEAFF.

Here the CDR3 DNA reads TGTGCCAGCAGCAAAGGACAGTTCTACACTGAAGCTTTCTTT. Protein sequence: CASSKGQFYTEAFF. The rearrangement uses TRBV27 and TRBJ1-1; D is perhaps TRBD1 (6 bases). V was shortened by 6 bases and J by 3 bases, with 14 bases between the two germline ends. CDR1 is MNHEY and CDR2 is SMNVEV in the germline V gene (reference sequence). The CDR3 runs to 14 residues.

The chain combines TRBV6-5 with TRBJ1-4; D might be TRBD1 (6 bases). The CDR3 is 15 amino acids. Germline values: CDR1 MNHEY, CDR2 SVGAGI. Trimming took 0 bases from V and 7 from J, leaving 12 bases between them. The CDR3 loop reads CASSYSTGMGEKLFF. CDR3 DNA: TGTGCCAGCAGTTACTCTACAGGGATGGGTGAAAAACTGTTTTTT.

Only one count was recorded for this clone. The chain has TRBV5-1 and TRBJ2-1, with D unresolved. From germline, CDR1 is SGHRS and CDR2 YFSETQ. V was trimmed by 2 bases and J by 5 bases, leaving 11 bases between them. The CDR3 spans 14 residues. CDR3 nucleotides: TGCGCCAGCAGCTTCATAGGCACACACAATGAGCAGTTCTTC. Translated, it gives CASSFIGTHNEQFF.

The rearrangement links TRBV6-2 or TRBV6-3 to TRBJ1-1; 9 bases agree with TRBD1. Germline assignment: CDR1 MNHEY and CDR2 SVGEGT. V shed 2 bases, J shed 6 bases, and the junction held 7 bases outside the gene matches. This CDR3 is built from 15 residues. The CDR3 loop reads CASSYGGQGDPEAFF. The CDR3 region has the DNA TGTGCCAGCAGTTACGGGGGACAGGGAGACCCTGAAGCTTTCTTT.

V gene TRBV14 combines with J gene TRBJ2-3; TRBD2 matches at 9 bases. The CDR3 is 16 residues long. Losses at the gene ends were 4 bases for V and 4 bases for J; bases not matched to a gene: 9. CDR1 and CDR2 from the germline V gene are SGHDN and FVKESK. The CDR3 region is CASSLPAGGIADTQYF. The CDR3 DNA is TGTGCCAGCAGCCTTCCGGCGGGGGGGATCGCAGATACGCAGTATTTT.

The chain combines TRBV10-2 with TRBJ2-3; D remains ambiguous. Germline assignment: CDR1 WSHSY and CDR2 SAAADI. The germline V and J ends were trimmed by 5 bases and 0 bases, with 3 bases remaining between them. CDR3 length equals 12 residues. The CDR3 protein is CASSSSTDTQYF. The CDR3 DNA reads as TGCGCCAGCAGTTCTAGCACAGATACGCAGTATTTT.

In this sample, this clone turned up a few times. This chain links TRBV7-9 with TRBJ1-5, with D unresolved. The CDR3 has 15 amino acids. V lost 3 bases to trimming and J lost 0 bases, with 9 bases between them. In germline, CDR1 is SEHNR, CDR2 FQNEAQ (reference sequence). The CDR3 protein is CASSLMGDSNQPQHF. In nucleotides, the CDR3 is TGTGCCAGCAGCTTGATGGGTGATAGCAATCAGCCCCAGCATTTT.

This CDR3 is CASSPPRGRAYEQYV. The CDR3 bases are TGTGCCAGCAGCCCCCCACGGGGAAGAGCCTACGAGCAGTACGTC. V and J are TRBV9 and TRBJ2-7; D is possibly TRBD2 (5 bases). Trimming took off 4 bases at V and 2 bases at J, with 16 bases between the two ends. The CDR3 sequence is 15 residues long. Germline assignment: CDR1 SGDLS and CDR2 YYNGEE.

This chain connects TRBV19 to TRBJ1-2; a weak D match, TRBD1 (5 bases). Trimming removed 1 base from V and 8 bases from J, with 14 bases in between. This CDR3 comprises 14 residues. Germline CDR1 reads LNHDA; CDR2 reads SQIVND (reference sequence). CDR3 coding DNA: TGTGCCAGTAGTATAGGGGCAGGGCAAAGAGGCTACACCTTC. Protein sequence: CASSIGAGQRGYTF.